The 24 T cell receptor beta chains given below trace back to one sample, sequenced in a study of blood T cell repertoires in COVID-19. Clones were sequenced by immunoSEQ multiplex PCR, and TCRdb holds only the in-frame ones, with some missing. The sample contains 200,000 to 300,000 clones, less than 90% of which appear only once. Sample: peripheral blood. These receptor sequences come from a man aged 25 to 40 with active or convalescent COVID-19.

The gene calls are TRBV11-2 and TRBJ2-3; 12 bases are a match to TRBD2. The germline V gene encodes CDR1 SGHAT and CDR2 FQNNGV. CDR3 length equals 15 residues. The trim removed 4 bases at V and 6 bases at J, leaving 5 bases unmatched. The CDR3: CASSSRGTSGDTQYF. DNA of the CDR3: TGTGCCAGCAGCTCTAGGGGGACTAGCGGGGATACGCAGTATTTT. Full variable domain (rest looked up from reference TRBV11-2 and TRBJ2-3): EAGVAQSPRYKIIEKRQSVAFWCNPISGHATLYWYQQILGQGPKLLIQFQNNGVVDDSQLPKDRFSAERLKGVDSTLKIQPAKLEDSAVYLCASSSRGTSGDTQYFGPGTRLTVL.

The V gene is TRBV27, the J gene TRBJ1-1; 8 nucleotides line up with TRBD1. From germline, CDR1 is MNHEY and CDR2 SMNVEV (reference sequence). V lost 7 bases to trimming and J lost 5 bases; unmatched junction nucleotides: 6. The CDR3 has 13 residues. The CDR3 region is CASNPTGGTEAFF. The CDR3 nucleotides read TGTGCCAGCAACCCTACAGGGGGGACTGAAGCTTTCTTT.

V is TRBV5-6 and J is TRBJ1-5, with 8 nucleotides matching TRBD1. After removal of 1 base from V and 3 bases from J, the junction contained 6 bases not matched to a gene. The CDR3 consists of 16 residues. Germline lookup yields CDR1 SGHDT and CDR2 YYEEEE. The CDR3: CASSLFGTGNNQPQHF. CDR3 DNA: TGTGCCAGCAGCTTGTTTGGGACAGGAAACAATCAGCCCCAGCATTTT.

The CDR3 DNA follows: TGTGCCAGCAGCCCTTCGGGTAGCGGGGAGAGGGGTACGCAGTATTTT. This sequence encodes CASSPSGSGERGTQYF. V gene TRBV27 combines with J gene TRBJ2-3, with 8 bases that match TRBD2. J lost 8 bases, V lost 6 bases, and 16 bases had no gene match. The germline gives CDR1 MNHEY, CDR2 SMNVEV (reference sequence). This CDR3 region has 16 residues.

V usage is TRBV6-1 and J usage is TRBJ1-3; 8 bases match TRBD1. This CDR3 has 16 amino acids. The V gene's germline CDR1 is MNHNS and CDR2 SASEGT. The V and J ends lost 0 bases and 4 bases, in that order; junction bases with no gene match: 5. Here the CDR3 reads CASSEAPDRGGNTIYF. The CDR3, as DNA: TGTGCCAGCAGTGAAGCCCCAGACAGGGGAGGAAACACCATATATTTT.

The chain links TRBV19 to TRBJ1-6, with D maybe TRBD1 (6 bases). Germline values: CDR1 LNHDA, CDR2 SQIVND (reference sequence). The CDR3 length is 14 residues. Trimming removed 3 bases at V and 9 bases at J, with 12 bases between. This chain's CDR3 is CASSMGTRSSPLHF. In DNA, the CDR3 is TGTGCCAGTAGTATGGGGACAAGGAGTTCACCCCTCCACTTT. The variable domain in full, with the rest retrieved from reference TRBV19 and TRBJ1-6, is DGGITQSPKYLFRKEGQNVTLSCEQNLNHDAMYWYRQDPGQGLRLIYYSQIVNDFQKGDIAEGYSVSREKKESFPLTVTSAQKNPTAFYLCASSMGTRSSPLHFGNGTRLTVT.

The sample holds a few counts of this clone. The V call is TRBV5-5, the J call TRBJ2-2; no reliable D call. This CDR3 is built from 13 residues. V lost 0 bases to trimming and J lost 2 bases, with 2 bases between them. CDR1 and CDR2 from the germline V gene are SGHKS and YYEKEE (reference sequence). CDR3 sequence (DNA): TGTGCCAGCAGCTTGGCTAACACCGGGGAGCTGTTTTTT. Protein product: CASSLANTGELFF.

The chain joins TRBV5-1 to TRBJ2-3, with 9 bases matching TRBD2. CDR1 is SGHRS and CDR2 is YFSETQ in the germline V gene. CDR3 length equals 16 residues. J lost 1 base, V lost 1 base, and 4 bases had no gene match. Here the CDR3 DNA reads TGCGCCAGCAGCTTGAGTAGCGGGGGCGGCACAGATACGCAGTATTTT. Its protein product is CASSLSSGGGTDTQYF.

This chain connects TRBV7-3 to TRBJ2-2; 11 nucleotides match TRBD2. The germline V gene has CDR1 SGHTA and CDR2 FQGTGA. The CDR3 consists of 16 residues. The J segment lost 0 bases and the V segment lost 7 bases, leaving 4 bases of the junction unmatched. The DNA of the CDR3 is TGTGCCAGCAAGCTAGCGGGGGGTTCGAACACCGGGGAGCTGTTTTTT. This sequence encodes CASKLAGGSNTGELFF.

The chain joins TRBV7-9 to TRBJ1-1, with a weak D call TRBD1 (5 bases). This CDR3 region has 13 residues. The germline gives CDR1 SEHNR, CDR2 FQNEAQ (reference sequence). V dropped 5 bases and J dropped 3 bases, with 10 bases sitting between them. The CDR3 region is CASSVGQHTEAFF. The CDR3 DNA sequence: TGTGCCAGCAGCGTCGGACAACACACTGAAGCTTTCTTT.

This chain links TRBV7-2 with TRBJ2-7, with D possibly TRBD2 on 6 matching bases. CDR3 length: 15 amino acids. Per germline, CDR1 SGHTA and CDR2 FQGNSA. V lost 1 base and J 5 bases, leaving 15 bases between the germline ends. The CDR3 loop is CASSLVRGTLHEQYF. CDR3 sequence (DNA): TGTGCCAGCAGCTTAGTACGGGGGACCCTCCACGAGCAGTACTTC.

J is TRBJ2-7 and V is TRBV7-2, with 7 bases that match TRBD2. The length of the CDR3 is 14 residues. J lost 2 bases, V lost 5 bases, and 6 bases had no gene match. The germline gives CDR1 SGHTA, CDR2 FQGNSA. Written as DNA, the CDR3 is TGTGCCAGCAGCGTCTCTAGCGGAACCTACGAGCAGTACTTC. Amino acids: CASSVSSGTYEQYF. The full variable domain, rest sourced from reference TRBV7-2 and TRBJ2-7, is GAGVSQSPSNKVTEKGKDVELRCDPISGHTALYWYRQSLGQGLEFLIYFQGNSAPDKSGLPSDRFSAERTGGSVSTLTIQRTQQEDSAVYLCASSVSSGTYEQYFGPGTRLTVT.

The chain combines TRBV5-1 with TRBJ2-5; 7 positions match TRBD2. CDR1 and CDR2 from the germline V gene are SGHRS and YFSETQ. CDR3 length equals 15 residues. The J segment lost 1 base and the V segment lost 1 base, leaving 4 bases of the junction unmatched. The CDR3 nucleotides read TGCGCCAGCAGCTTGATTCGGGGGGTCCAAGAGACCCAGTACTTC. Residues: CASSLIRGVQETQYF.

At least ten counts were recorded for this clone. This chain joins TRBV30 and TRBJ2-5, with TRBD1 identical over 7 bases. Germline V lookup: CDR1 GTSNPN, CDR2 SVGIG (reference sequence). The CDR3 covers 14 residues. Losses at the gene ends were 1 base for V and 0 bases for J; bases not matched to a gene: 2. The CDR3 DNA follows: TGTGCCTGGAGTGCGACAGGGTACCAAGAGACCCAGTACTTC. Residues: CAWSATGYQETQYF.

The chain recombines TRBV6-5 with TRBJ1-5, with 7 positions matching TRBD1. Germline V lookup: CDR1 MNHEY, CDR2 SVGAGI. The CDR3 is made up of 14 amino acids. V was pared by 5 bases and J by 4 bases, with 5 bases of the junction left unmatched. CDR3 nucleotides: TGTGCCAGCAGTACAGGGACAGTTAATCAGCCCCAGCATTTT. Protein: CASSTGTVNQPQHF.

This clone was found once. The chain couples TRBV19 to TRBJ1-2; no clear D. CDR1 and CDR2 (germline): LNHDA, SQIVND (reference sequence). V lost 2 bases, J lost 3 bases, and 10 bases lay in between. The CDR3 sequence is 14 residues long. The CDR3 nucleotides are TGTGCCAGTAGTATAAATCCGGTGGACTATGGCTACACCTTC. This codes for CASSINPVDYGYTF.

The chain combines TRBV19 with TRBJ1-4, with TRBD1 matching over 11 bases. The CDR3 is made up of 15 amino acids. The V and J ends lost 3 bases and 11 bases, in that order; junction bases with no gene match: 8. Germline loops: CDR1 LNHDA, CDR2 SQIVND (reference sequence). CDR3 region: CASSIGWTGGFKLFF. CDR3 DNA: TGTGCCAGTAGTATCGGGTGGACAGGGGGCTTCAAACTGTTTTTT.

As to this clone: The same CDR3 can be traced to other DNA sequences in this sample. The genes are TRBV19 and TRBJ1-1; tentatively, D is TRBD1 (5 bases). The ends were cut back, 6 bases at V and 1 base at J, with 12 bases in the middle. CDR3 length: 14 residues. Germline CDR1 is LNHDA and CDR2 is SQIVND (reference sequence). The CDR3 spells CASSRDSPNTEAFF. CDR3 DNA sequence: TGTGCCAGTAGCCGGGACTCACCGAACACTGAAGCTTTCTTT.

The V and J genes are TRBV7-8 and TRBJ2-3, with 8 bases aligning to TRBD2. With 1 base clipped from V and 5 bases from J, the junction kept 11 bases outside the gene matches. The germline CDR1 and CDR2 sequences are SGHVS and FQNEAQ. The CDR3 totals 17 residues. The CDR3 DNA follows: TGTGCCAGCAGCTTAGTACCGCGGGGGGCGATTATAGATACGCAGTATTTT. It yields the protein CASSLVPRGAIIDTQYF.

J is TRBJ2-7 and V is TRBV18, with 8 bases matching TRBD2. Per the germline V gene, CDR1 is KGHSH and CDR2 is LQKENI. CDR3 length equals 17 residues. The junction had 13 bases not matched to a gene; V was cut back by 6 bases and J by 0 bases. This CDR3 reads CASSLGGVAGTSYEQYF. In nucleotides, the CDR3 is TGTGCCAGCTCGCTCGGGGGGGTGGCTGGAACCTCCTACGAGCAGTACTTC.

The genes are TRBV6-1 and TRBJ2-7; D uncertain. Germline V gene data show CDR1 as MNHNS and CDR2 as SASEGT. V was cut by 3 bases and J by 1 base, with 10 bases left in between. The CDR3 spans 14 residues. The CDR3 spells CASSDSGVSYEQYF. DNA for the CDR3: TGTGCCAGCAGTGATAGTGGAGTGTCCTACGAGCAGTACTTC.

This clone was detected once. The chain couples TRBV5-5 to TRBJ1-5; D is ambiguous. Between the trimmed V and J ends, which lost 1 base and 4 bases, there was a span of 15 bases. The CDR3 has 16 residues. Germline V lookup: CDR1 SGHKS, CDR2 YYEKEE (reference sequence). The CDR3, as DNA: TGTGCCAGCAGCTTGAGACCCCCCCCGGAGAATCAGCCCCAGCATTTT. Translated, it gives CASSLRPPPENQPQHF.

This sequence joins TRBV5-5 and TRBJ1-1, with 9 positions matching TRBD1. The germline V gene encodes CDR1 SGHKS and CDR2 YYEKEE (reference sequence). The CDR3 runs to 12 residues. V was clipped by 1 base and J by 8 bases; unmatched bases: 0. DNA for the CDR3: TGTGCCAGCAGCTTGACAGGGGGCGAAGCTTTCTTT. Its protein product is CASSLTGGEAFF.

The rearrangement uses TRBV6-5 and TRBJ2-3, with D possibly being TRBD2 (7 bases). The CDR3 is made up of 14 amino acids. CDR1 and CDR2 from the germline V gene are MNHEY and SVGAGI. With 4 bases removed from V and 4 bases from J, the gap between germline ends came to 12 bases. This CDR3 is CASSFGGQSDTQYF. The CDR3 DNA is TGTGCCAGCAGTTTCGGGGGGCAGTCAGATACGCAGTATTTT.